Below are 8 T cell receptor beta chains sequenced from a single sample in a study of control samples from healthy donors and cancer patients. This table comes from immunoSEQ multiplex PCR, and its TCRdb copy is limited to in-frame clones, with some not included. The sample yields 120,000 or so clones, roughly 87% seen once. The sample was blood. The receptors here all came from a man aged 35 to 55 in good health.

In the case of this clone: One junction end does not reproduce the germline sequence, and a read error may be involved. CDR3 amino acids: CATSGGARVGDF. The CDR3, as DNA: TGTGCCACCAGCGGAGGAGCCCGGGTAGGAGATTTT. The V call is TRBV15, the J call TRBJ2-3; D is perhaps TRBD2 (5 bases). The CDR3 totals 12 residues. Germline V gives CDR1 LNHNV, CDR2 YYDKDF (reference sequence).

The chain links TRBV6-6 to TRBJ1-6; D remains unclear. The CDR3 is 14 amino acids. Per the germline V gene, CDR1 is MNHNY and CDR2 is SVGAGI (reference sequence). V was clipped by 2 bases and J by 10 bases, with 12 bases between them. The CDR3 sequence: CASSYGQTRSPLHF. The CDR3 DNA follows: TGTGCCAGCAGTTACGGTCAGACTCGGTCACCCCTCCACTTT.

V and J are TRBV6-5 and TRBJ2-5, with 10 bases aligning to TRBD1. Looked up from germline, CDR1 is MNHEY and CDR2 is SVGAGI. This CDR3 is 15 amino acids long. V was clipped by 5 bases and J by 4 bases; unmatched bases: 7. Here the CDR3 reads CASSHGQGGGETQYF. As DNA, the CDR3 is TGTGCCAGCAGTCATGGACAGGGGGGAGGAGAGACCCAGTACTTC.

The gene calls are TRBV7-3 and TRBJ1-4; no clear D. Germline V gene data show CDR1 as SGHTA and CDR2 as FQGTGA. Trimming took off 0 bases at V and 3 bases at J, with 5 bases between the two ends. The CDR3 runs to 14 residues. CDR3 protein: CASSLTAANEKLFF. The CDR3 DNA reads as TGTGCCAGCAGCTTAACGGCGGCTAATGAAAAACTGTTTTTT.

The chain uses TRBV23-1 and TRBJ2-7; 7 positions agree with TRBD1. TRBV23-1 is recorded as an ORF, its role being uncertain. V trimming: 0 bases; J trimming: 2 bases; junction bases outside the gene matches: 4. CDR3 length equals 15 residues. CDR3 DNA sequence: TGCGCCAGCAGTCAATCTAACGGGACAGCCTACGAGCAGTACTTC. It is translated as CASSQSNGTAYEQYF.

This sequence joins TRBV18 and TRBJ1-6, with 8 bases fitting TRBD1. Losses at the gene ends were 6 bases for V and 7 bases for J; bases not matched to a gene: 8. The V gene's germline CDR1 is KGHSH and CDR2 LQKENI. The CDR3 has 15 residues. The CDR3 sequence is CASSQGASGNSPLHF. For the CDR3, the DNA is TGTGCCAGCTCCCAGGGGGCGAGTGGCAATTCACCCCTCCACTTT.

The table lists this clone with a count of one. The CDR3, as DNA: TGTGCCAGTAGTATACAGGGGAACACCGGGGAGCTGTTTTTT. Its protein product is CASSIQGNTGELFF. V usage is TRBV19 and J usage is TRBJ2-2; D possibly corresponds to TRBD1 (5 bases). The CDR3 totals 14 residues. The germline V gene encodes CDR1 LNHDA and CDR2 SQIVND (reference sequence). Deletions cut 2 bases from V and 1 base from J, with 5 bases between. The entire variable domain, with the rest obtained from reference TRBV19 and TRBJ2-2, is as follows: DGGITQSPKYLFRKEGQNVTLSCEQNLNHDAMYWYRQDPGQGLRLIYYSQIVNDFQKGDIAEGYSVSREKKESFPLTVTSAQKNPTAFYLCASSIQGNTGELFFGEGSRLTVL.

The table lists this clone with a few counts. V usage is TRBV12-3 or TRBV12-4 and J usage is TRBJ1-1; no firm D call. V dropped 3 bases and J dropped 2 bases, with 7 bases sitting between them. This CDR3 spans 13 amino acids. DNA for the CDR3: TGTGCCAGCAGTTTTTACAGAAACACTGAAGCTTTCTTT. Translating it yields CASSFYRNTEAFF.